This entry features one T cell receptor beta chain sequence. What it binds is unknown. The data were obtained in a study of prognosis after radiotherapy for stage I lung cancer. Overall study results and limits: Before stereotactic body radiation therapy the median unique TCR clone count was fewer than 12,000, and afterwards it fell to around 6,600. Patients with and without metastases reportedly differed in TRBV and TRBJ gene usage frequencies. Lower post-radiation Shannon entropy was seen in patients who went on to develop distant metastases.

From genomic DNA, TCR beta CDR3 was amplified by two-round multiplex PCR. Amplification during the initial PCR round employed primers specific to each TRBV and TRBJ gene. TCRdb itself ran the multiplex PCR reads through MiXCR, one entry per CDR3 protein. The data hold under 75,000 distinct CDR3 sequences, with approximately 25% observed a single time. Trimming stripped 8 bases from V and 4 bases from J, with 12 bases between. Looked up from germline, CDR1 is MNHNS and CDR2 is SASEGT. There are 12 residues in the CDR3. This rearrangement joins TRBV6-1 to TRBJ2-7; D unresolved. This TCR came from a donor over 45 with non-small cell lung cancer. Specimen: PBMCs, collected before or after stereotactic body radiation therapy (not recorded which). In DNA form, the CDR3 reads TGTGCCAGCGAATACTTTGGGTACGAGCAGTACTTC. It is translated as CASEYFGYEQYF.